Only one count was recorded for the clone carrying this T cell receptor beta chain. The antigen remains undetermined. The PCR made use of 60 Vbeta and 13 Jbeta primers. Method: immunoSEQ multiplex PCR; TCRdb's copy keeps in-frame clones and lacks some. The sample has around 150,000 clones, 75% to 85% seen once. Healthy bone marrow donors made up the cohort. These data are taken from a study of cytomegalovirus exposure and HLA in healthy donors. Study-level findings and limits: Prior analysis indicated that the majority of TCR beta V segments exhibited productivity approximately 87% or approximately 30% of the time. Reportedly, diagnosis of cytomegalovirus status by the classifier showed high specificity and sensitivity.

Germline V gene sequence: CDR1 SGHRS, CDR2 YFSETQ. Germline trimming cut 4 bases from V and 4 bases from J; bases unmatched to any gene: 19. The CDR3 has 20 amino acids. The receptor's source is a man aged 45-65 years in good health and CMV-seropositive. This rearrangement joins TRBV5-1 to TRBJ2-1; 11 nucleotides match TRBD2. The material sequenced was PBMCs. The DNA for the CDR3 is TGCGCCAGCAGCCACAGGGGTCCCGGGAGTAGCGGGAGGGTTTACAATGAGCAGTTCTTC. This translates into CASSHRGPGSSGRVYNEQFF.